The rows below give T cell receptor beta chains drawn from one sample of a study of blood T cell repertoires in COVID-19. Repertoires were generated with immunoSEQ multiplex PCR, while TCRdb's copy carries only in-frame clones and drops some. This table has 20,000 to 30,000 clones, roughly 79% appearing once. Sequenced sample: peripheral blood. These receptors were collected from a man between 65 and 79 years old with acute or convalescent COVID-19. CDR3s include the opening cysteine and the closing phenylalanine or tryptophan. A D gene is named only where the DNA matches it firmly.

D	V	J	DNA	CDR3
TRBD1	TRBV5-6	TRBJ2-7	TGTGCCAGCAGCGTTTACAGGGGCCCTAGCTCCTACGAGCAGTACTTC	CASSVYRGPSSYEQYF
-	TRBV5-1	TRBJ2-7	TGCGCCAGCAGCTTGGAGGGGCGAACAACCTACGAGCAGTACTTC	CASSLEGRTTYEQYF
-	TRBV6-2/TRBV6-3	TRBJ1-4	TGTGCCAGCAGTCTGAGACCGGGAGCTAATGAAAAACTGTTTTTT	CASSLRPGANEKLFF
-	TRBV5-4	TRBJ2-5	TGTGCCAGCAGCACGCCGGGGCAGGGGTGGGAGACCCAGTACTTC	CASSTPGQGWETQYF
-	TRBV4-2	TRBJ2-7	TGTGCCAGCAGCCAGACTGGACAAGTCTACGAGCAGTACTTC	CASSQTGQVYEQYF
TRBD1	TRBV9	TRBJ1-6	TGTGCCAGCAGCGCACGGACAGGGGCAGATTCACCCCTCCACTTT	CASSARTGADSPLHF
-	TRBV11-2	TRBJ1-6	TGTGCCAGCAGCTTAGCCGGACAGCTGAGCTCCTATAATTCACCCCTCCACTTT	CASSLAGQLSSYNSPLHF
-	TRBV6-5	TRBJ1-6	TGTGCCAGCAGAGCCCCGCAGGCCTATAATTCACCCCTCCACTTT	CASRAPQAYNSPLHF
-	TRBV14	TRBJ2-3	TGTGCCAGCAGCCAATACCGGAGGATCAGCACAGATACGCAGTATTTT	CASSQYRRISTDTQYF
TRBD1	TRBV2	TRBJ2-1	TGTGCCAGCAGCGGACAGGGAGTGAATGAGCAGTTCTTC	CASSGQGVNEQFF
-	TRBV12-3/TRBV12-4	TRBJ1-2	TGTGCCAGCAGTAGGGGGGGGCTCTATGGCTACACCTTC	CASSRGGLYGYTF
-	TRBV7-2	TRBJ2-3	TGTGCCAGCAGCCCCCGGAGGGCCCGCACAGATACGCAGTATTTT	CASSPRRARTDTQYF
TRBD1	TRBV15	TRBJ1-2	TGTGCCACCAGCCCTGCCGGGACAGGGTTCTATGGCTACACCTTC	CATSPAGTGFYGYTF
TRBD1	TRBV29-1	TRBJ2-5	TGCAGCGCCGACAGGGAAGGGGGAGAGACCCAGTACTTC	CSADREGGETQYF
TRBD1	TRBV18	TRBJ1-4	TGTGCCAGCTCACCACGCCCACCGGGACAGGGGGCAACTAATGAAAAACTGTTTTTT	CASSPRPPGQGATNEKLFF
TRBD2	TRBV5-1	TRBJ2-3	TGCGCCAGCAGAGGAGCGGGAGCCCCCACAGATACGCAGTATTTT	CASRGAGAPTDTQYF
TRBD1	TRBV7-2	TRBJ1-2	TGTGCCAGCAGCCCGGACAGGGATTACTATGGCTACACCTTC	CASSPDRDYYGYTF
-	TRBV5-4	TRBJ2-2	TGTGCCAGCAGTCCGAGACGGACTAACACCGGGGAGCTGTTTTTT	CASSPRRTNTGELFF
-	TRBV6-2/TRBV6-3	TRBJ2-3	TGTGCCAGCAGTTACACTGAACCAGATACGCAGTATTTT	CASSYTEPDTQYF
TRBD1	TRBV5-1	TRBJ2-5	TGCGCCAGCAGCTCCCCGGGACAGGGGACCTTAATCGTCGAGACCCAGTACTTC	CASSSPGQGTLIVETQYF
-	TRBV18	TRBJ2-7	TGTGCCAGCTCACCCCAGGGGCTTACACTCTACGAGCAGTACTTC	CASSPQGLTLYEQYF
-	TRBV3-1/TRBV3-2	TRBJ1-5	TGTGCCAGCAGCCAAGAAGGGGGAGGGCAGCCCCAGCATTTT	CASSQEGGGQPQHF
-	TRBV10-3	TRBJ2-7	TGTGCCACCCACCGGGACATCCTCTCCTACGAGCAGTACTTC	CATHRDILSYEQYF
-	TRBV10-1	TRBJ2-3	TGCGCCAGCAGTCCGAACCCGGGAGATACGCAGTATTTT	CASSPNPGDTQYF
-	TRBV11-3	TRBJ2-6	TGTGCCAGCCTTTCCTCTGGGGCCAACGTCCTGACTTTC	CASLSSGANVLTF
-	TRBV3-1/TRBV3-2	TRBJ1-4	TGTGCCAGCAGCCCCGGGAGCTTGGCCACTAATGAAAAACTGTTTTTT	CASSPGSLATNEKLFF
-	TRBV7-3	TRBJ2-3	TGTGCCAACAGCAACCCCACCGCGGGGCCGCAGTATTTT	CANSNPTAGPQYF
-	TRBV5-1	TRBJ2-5	TGCGCCAGCAGCGGAGGGGATGTTGGTGAGACCCAGTACTTC	CASSGGDVGETQYF
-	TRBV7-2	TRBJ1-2	TGTGCCAGCAGCTTAGATGTCGGACTGAGTGGCTACACCTTC	CASSLDVGLSGYTF
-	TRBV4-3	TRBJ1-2	TGCGCCAGCAGCCAAGAGGGGCACGGCAGAGGCTACACCTTC	CASSQEGHGRGYTF
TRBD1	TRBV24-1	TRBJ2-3	TGTGCCACCAGTGACCCTCCCAGGGGGGATACGCAGTATTTT	CATSDPPRGDTQYF
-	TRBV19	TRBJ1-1	TGTGCCAGTAGTATAGTAGCAGGAGGGACTGAAGCTTTCTTT	CASSIVAGGTEAFF
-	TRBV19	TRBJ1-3	TGTGCCAGTAGCCCTGGGACTGCTGGAAACACCATATATTTT	CASSPGTAGNTIYF
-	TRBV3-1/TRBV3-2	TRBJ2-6	TGTGCCAGCAGCCACGTGAGCTCTGGGGCCAACGTCCTGACTTTC	CASSHVSSGANVLTF
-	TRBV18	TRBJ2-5	TGTGCCAGCTCACCCGACAGAGAGACCCAGTACTTC	CASSPDRETQYF
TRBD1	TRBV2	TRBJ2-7	TGTGCCAGCAGTGGGGACAGGGTCTTTAAAGAGCAGTACTTC	CASSGDRVFKEQYF
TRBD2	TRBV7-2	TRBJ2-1	TGTGCCAGCAGCCGGAGCGGGGCCTACAATGAGCAGTTCTTC	CASSRSGAYNEQFF
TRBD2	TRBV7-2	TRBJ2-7	TGTGCCAGCAGCTTACGGGGGGGGAGGAATTCCGAGCAGTACTTC	CASSLRGGRNSEQYF
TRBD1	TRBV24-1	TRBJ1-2	TGTGCCACTCCCGCTGGGACAGGGGTCCGGGGCTACACCTTC	CATPAGTGVRGYTF
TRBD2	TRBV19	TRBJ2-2	TGTGCCAGTAGTCGCCCCGGGACTAGCGGGAGTGGGGAGCTGTTTTTT	CASSRPGTSGSGELFF
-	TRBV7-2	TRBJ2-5	TGTGCCAGCAGCTCCGCGATTTTGGGGGGATGGGATGCGAAGACCCAGTACTTC	CASSSAILGGWDAKTQYF
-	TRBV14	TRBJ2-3	TGTGCCAGCTCTAACACAGATACGCAGTATTTT	CASSNTDTQYF
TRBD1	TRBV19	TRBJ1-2	TGTGCCAGTAGTCTCGGGACAGGAAAGGGTGGCTACACCTTC	CASSLGTGKGGYTF
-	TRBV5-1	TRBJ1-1	TGCGCCAGCAGCTTAGTAGAACTGAACACTGAAGCTTTCTTT	CASSLVELNTEAFF